Sequencing of this T cell receptor (beta chain) was carried out in a study of blood T cell repertoires in COVID-19. For the study at large: The origin of the acute and convalescent COVID-19 samples was the United States, Italy and Spain. T cells, B-cell-depleted T cells, or PBMCs supplied cDNA or gDNA.

The germline V gene has CDR1 LNHDA and CDR2 SQIVND (reference sequence). This CDR3 has 16 amino acids. V lost 4 bases and J lost 5; bases outside the gene matches: 11. This clone has only a few counts. In the authors' methods: By means of reference gene primer amplification, nucleated cell counts were estimated. The repertoire was sequenced with immunoSEQ multiplex PCR; TCRdb's copy has only in-frame clones and lacks some. D and trimming were read from the DNA, whereas the V and J calls and clone size are those reported in that table. In the table there are fewer than 450,000 clones, 90% to 95% of which are singletons.

This rearrangement joins TRBV19 to TRBJ1-5, with TRBD1 matching 7 bases. The source of this sequence is a woman under 30 who had recovered from COVID-19. Sequencing was performed on peripheral blood. The CDR3 sequence is CASSTRQGRSYQPQHF. CDR3 sequence (DNA): TGTGCCAGTAGTACCAGACAGGGAAGATCCTATCAGCCCCAGCATTTT.